This T cell receptor (beta chain) was sequenced in a study of control samples from healthy donors and cancer patients (dated by TCRdb to 2020 to 2022). As regards this clone: Its antigen target is currently unknown. The sample holds no much larger clone one base away, and base qualities are not on file.

Receptors were amplified or captured by the immunoSEQ multiplex PCR assay. In TCRdb, the immuneACCESS table is reduced to in-frame sequences with V and J assigned. These tables do not hold every clone; where another copy was compared, an unresolved V gene accounts for under half, and the others remain unexplained. In all, the sample holds 100,000 to 150,000 clones, and over 85% of those were seen once. Jointly, the top ten make up less than 7% of the sample. The sample was blood. The sequence came from a man younger than 35 in good health.

In nucleotide form, the sequence is TGTGCCAGCAGTGAACATATGAGGACAGATAACTATGGCTACACCTTC. This gives the protein CASSEHMRTDNYGYTF. The V and J segments used are TRBV2 and TRBJ1-2; the best D guess is TRBD1, with 6 bases matching. The CDR3 numbers 16 residues from cysteine through phenylalanine. The entry retains the CDR3 DNA only, 48 bases that are in frame from base 1. CDR1 and CDR2 are read off the germline V gene as SNHLY and FYNNEI. V is shortened by 2 bases, J by 1 base, and the region joining them spans 14 bases.